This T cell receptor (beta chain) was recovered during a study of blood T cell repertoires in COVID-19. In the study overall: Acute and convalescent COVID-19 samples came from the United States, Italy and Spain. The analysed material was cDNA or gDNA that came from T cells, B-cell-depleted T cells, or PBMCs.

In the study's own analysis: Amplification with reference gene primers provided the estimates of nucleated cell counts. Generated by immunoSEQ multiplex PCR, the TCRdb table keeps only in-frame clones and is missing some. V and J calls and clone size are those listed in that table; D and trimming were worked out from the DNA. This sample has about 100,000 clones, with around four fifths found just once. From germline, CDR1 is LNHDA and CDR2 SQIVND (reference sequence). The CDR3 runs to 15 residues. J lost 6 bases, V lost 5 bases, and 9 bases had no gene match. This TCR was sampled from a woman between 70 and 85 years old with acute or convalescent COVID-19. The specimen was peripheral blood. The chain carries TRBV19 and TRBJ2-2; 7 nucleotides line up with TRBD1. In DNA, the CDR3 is TGTGCCAGTAGTCCAGACAGGGAGAATGCCGGGGAGCTGTTTTTT. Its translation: CASSPDRENAGELFF.